Listed below are T cell receptor beta chains from one sample, sequenced in a study of cytomegalovirus exposure and HLA in healthy donors. Sequencing was performed with immunoSEQ multiplex PCR; in TCRdb, only in-frame clones are kept and a portion is missing. This table holds approximately 190,000 clones, roughly 80% found once. The sample comprised PBMCs. These receptors came from a man aged 45-65 years in good health and CMV-seronegative. The CDR3 runs from the conserved cysteine through the conserved F or W. D genes are given only for firm matches. The size field is filled for only some rows; it gives once, few, many or a size class.

clone size	D gene	V gene	J gene	CDR3 DNA	CDR3 protein
NA	TRBD1	TRBV5-6	TRBJ1-4	TGTGCCAGCAGCTGGACAGGACTTAATGAAAAACTGTTTTTT	CASSWTGLNEKLFF
NA	TRBD1	TRBV4-2	TRBJ2-3	TGTGCCAGCAGCCTTACCCGACAGGGGGCTGGCACAGATACGCAGTATTTT	CASSLTRQGAGTDTQYF
NA	NA	TRBV10-3	TRBJ2-3	TGTGCCATCAGTGGGGGGGTAGCCCAAGATACGCAGTATTTT	CAISGGVAQDTQYF
NA	NA	TRBV7-9	TRBJ2-5	TGTGCCAGCAGCTCTCTAGGAGCTAGGGGCCCGCGGCAAGAGACCCAGTACTTC	CASSSLGARGPRQETQYF
NA	NA	TRBV11-1	TRBJ2-7	TGTGCCAGCAGCTTAGCGCCCGACATCTTACACGAGCAGTACTTC	CASSLAPDILHEQYF
NA	TRBD1	TRBV6-6	TRBJ2-3	TGTGCCAGCAAGCCTGGACAGGGGGCAGATACGCAGTATTTT	CASKPGQGADTQYF
NA	NA	TRBV9	TRBJ1-6	TGTGCCAGCAGCGTCGAACAGGGAACCAATTCACCCCTCCACTTT	CASSVEQGTNSPLHF
NA	NA	TRBV5-1	TRBJ2-1	TGCGCCAGCAGCTTGGTTGCGGGCGTTGACAATGAGCAGTTCTTC	CASSLVAGVDNEQFF
NA	NA	TRBV13	TRBJ2-1	TGTGCCAGCAGCTTTCATCGGGGGGCCCTGAATGAGCAGTTCTTC	CASSFHRGALNEQFF
NA	NA	TRBV5-6	TRBJ2-7	TGTGCCAGCGGAAGACTGGCAGGGCCCAACGAGCAGTACTTC	CASGRLAGPNEQYF
few	TRBD2	TRBV9	TRBJ2-2	TGTGCCAGCAGCGTAGAAGCGGGGGGCCGGACCGGGGAGCTGTTTTTT	CASSVEAGGRTGELFF
NA	TRBD2	TRBV19	TRBJ2-1	TGTGCCAGTAGTATAACTAGCGGGGCCTACAATGAGCAGTTCTTC	CASSITSGAYNEQFF
NA	TRBD2	TRBV9	TRBJ2-3	TGTGCCAGCACCGGCGGGGGACGCACAGATACGCAGTATTTT	CASTGGGRTDTQYF
NA	TRBD1	TRBV19	TRBJ2-7	TGTGCCAATAGTCCAGGACAGGGATCCTACGAGCAGTACTTC	CANSPGQGSYEQYF
few	NA	TRBV27	TRBJ1-6	TGTGCCAGCAGACCTTCGACAGCTTATAATTCACCCCTCCACTTT	CASRPSTAYNSPLHF
NA	NA	TRBV6-1	TRBJ2-3	TGTGCCAGCAGTATGACAGGCCGCACAGATACGCAGTATTTT	CASSMTGRTDTQYF
NA	NA	TRBV6-4	TRBJ1-4	TGTGCCAGCAGTGACTGCCTGACAGCAACTAATGAAAAACTGTTTTTT	CASSDCLTATNEKLFF
NA	TRBD1	TRBV7-9	TRBJ1-5	TGTGCCAGCAGCTCGGGACAGCCAAATCAGCCCCAGCATTTT	CASSSGQPNQPQHF
NA	TRBD1	TRBV4-3	TRBJ1-4	TGCGCCAGCAGCCAAGGGACAGGGCGATTATATGAAAAACTGTTTTTT	CASSQGTGRLYEKLFF
NA	NA	TRBV5-1	TRBJ1-1	TGCGCCAGCAGCTTGTTTACAAACACTGAAGCTTTCTTT	CASSLFTNTEAFF
NA	NA	TRBV4-2	TRBJ1-2	TGTGCCAGCAGCCTTTTTTTGGGGACACCCCTCGGCTACACCTTC	CASSLFLGTPLGYTF
once	TRBD1	TRBV5-6	TRBJ2-7	TGTGCCAGCAGCCTCCGACAGGGCTGGGAGCAGTACTTC	CASSLRQGWEQYF
NA	TRBD1	TRBV29-1	TRBJ1-1	TGCAGCCTCAGGGGGCTTTCGAACACTGAAGCTTTCTTT	CSLRGLSNTEAFF
NA	TRBD2	TRBV5-1	TRBJ2-3	TGCGCCAGCAGCGTGGGACTAGCGGGGGCAAACACAGATACGCAGTATTTT	CASSVGLAGANTDTQYF
NA	NA	TRBV4-3	TRBJ1-1	TGCGCCAGCAGCCAAGATCGGGGGGCCCCTGCAGCTTTCTTT	CASSQDRGAPAAFF
many	NA	TRBV19	TRBJ1-1	TGTGCCAGTAGTATAGATCCGCGCAGGGGTAAAACTGAAGCTTTCTTT	CASSIDPRRGKTEAFF